This TCR beta chain comes out of a study of beta chain features in type 1 diabetes. Concerning this clone itself: Its matching antigen is unknown.

Notes on the study in general: TCRB CDR3 length was moderately but significantly reduced in all four CD4+ subsets of Type 1 diabetes patients.

The entirety of the isolated RNA underwent reverse transcription, so expressed TCRB transcripts were sequenced. Sequenced by immunoSEQ multiplex PCR; TCRdb stores in-frame clones only, minus some. Among about 160,000 clones listed, 8% to 8.5% were seen once. The TCR sequence derives from a woman aged 18 to 35 with type 1 diabetes. The sequencing sample was made of central memory CD4+ T cells from blood.

DNA of the CDR3: TGTGCCACCAGCGTAGCGGGGGTCACAGATACGCAGTATTTT. It codes for CATSVAGVTDTQYF. This chain joins TRBV15 and TRBJ2-3, with 9 bases identical to TRBD2. Trimming cost V 5 bases and J 2 bases; bases outside gene matches: 2. Germline V lookup: CDR1 LNHNV, CDR2 YYDKDF (reference sequence). This CDR3 region has 14 residues.